Below are 17 T cell receptor beta chains sequenced from a single sample in a study of blood T cell repertoires in COVID-19. Produced via immunoSEQ multiplex PCR; TCRdb's table is partial and in-frame only. The sample consists of a few hundred thousand clones, about 90% of them appearing once. What was sequenced was PBMCs or T cells enriched from blood (not recorded which). These TCRs come from a woman aged 30 to 39 who had recovered from COVID-19.

This sequence joins TRBV7-2 and TRBJ1-5; D remains ambiguous. The CDR3 sequence is 16 residues long. Per the germline V gene, CDR1 is SGHTA and CDR2 is FQGNSA. V lost 6 bases and J lost 0, with 15 bases in between. As DNA, the CDR3 is TGTGCCAGCAGGCTCCAGAGGAGAGATAGCAATCAGCCCCAGCATTTT. Amino acid sequence: CASRLQRRDSNQPQHF.

Note on this clone: Different DNA sequences within this sample yield the same CDR3. The chain has TRBV20-1 and TRBJ2-1; D uncertain. This CDR3 is 12 amino acids long. Looked up from germline, CDR1 is DFQATT and CDR2 is SNEGSKA (reference sequence). The ends were cut back, 3 bases at V and 3 bases at J, with 6 bases in the middle. The CDR3 DNA reads TGCAGTGCTAGTCCTAGCTACAATGAGCAGTTCTTC. Translation gives CSASPSYNEQFF.

The V gene is TRBV29-1, the J gene TRBJ2-1; D uncertain. The CDR3 length is 13 residues. Germline V lookup: CDR1 SQVTM, CDR2 ANQGSEA. Written as DNA, the CDR3 is TGCACCTTCGAGGATGGCCCGAGTGATGAGCAGTTCTTC. It codes for CTFEDGPSDEQFF.

The chain is built from TRBV7-9 and TRBJ2-1; TRBD2 matches at 13 bases. The CDR3 runs 17 residues. V gave up 5 bases and J gave up 8 bases; unmatched junction bases: 12. The germline CDR1 and CDR2 sequences are SEHNR and FQNEAQ (reference sequence). CDR3 residues: CASSPRTSGSLYDEQFF. The CDR3 coding sequence is TGTGCCAGCAGCCCTAGGACTAGCGGGAGTTTATACGATGAGCAGTTCTTC.

As concerns this clone: Possible read error: a much larger clone is one base away. Other DNA variants within this sample encode the same CDR3. The chain has TRBV7-9 and TRBJ1-4; no firm D call. Trimming took 1 base from V and 8 from J, leaving 8 bases between them. Germline V lookup: CDR1 SEHNR, CDR2 FQNEAQ (reference sequence). The CDR3 has 13 residues. The CDR3 sequence is CASSLEPREKLFF. CDR3 nucleotides: TGTGCCAGCAGCTTAGAGCCAAGAGAAAAACTGTTTTTT.

V usage is TRBV29-1 and J usage is TRBJ1-3; 11 nucleotides agree with TRBD1. This CDR3 is built from 15 residues. Germline V gene lookup returns CDR1 SQVTM and CDR2 ANQGSEA. Trimming removed 7 bases from V and 4 bases from J; junction bases left unmatched: 9. CDR3 nucleotide sequence: TGCAGCGCGGAGGGACAGGGGGTGCCCGGAAACACCATATATTTT. Amino acids: CSAEGQGVPGNTIYF. Complete variable domain (other parts from reference TRBV29-1 and TRBJ1-3): SAVISQKPSRDICQRGTSLTIQCQVDSQVTMMFWYRQQPGQSLTLIATANQGSEATYESGFVIDKFPISRPNLTFSTLTVSNMSPEDSSIYLCSAEGQGVPGNTIYFGEGSWLTVV.

The J gene is TRBJ2-1, the V gene TRBV4-1; the match to TRBD2 covers 9 bases. This CDR3 is built from 16 residues. Trimming cost V 4 bases and J 6 bases; bases outside gene matches: 10. From germline, CDR1 is MGHRA and CDR2 YSYEKL. Written as DNA, the CDR3 is TGCGCCAGCAGCCGGGGTCCGGGACTAGCAGGCAATGAGCAGTTCTTC. Protein product: CASSRGPGLAGNEQFF.

The chain is built from TRBV3-1 (or the pseudogene TRBV3-2) and TRBJ2-2; 14 bases line up with TRBD2. CDR1 is LGHDT, CDR2 YNNKEL, per germline (reference sequence). The CDR3 runs to 15 residues. The junction had 1 base not matched to a gene; V was cut back by 4 bases and J by 6 bases. The chain's CDR3 is CASSPGLAGAGELFF. CDR3 sequence (DNA): TGTGCCAGCAGCCCGGGACTAGCGGGAGCCGGGGAGCTGTTTTTT.

This clone was detected only a few times. The chain joins TRBV7-2 to TRBJ1-2; D is undetermined. Looked up from germline, CDR1 is SGHTA and CDR2 is FQGNSA. Between the trimmed V and J ends, which lost 5 bases and 8 bases, there was a span of 15 bases. The CDR3 extends over 13 amino acids. This CDR3 reads CASSKDRREGYTF. Written as DNA, the CDR3 is TGTGCCAGCAGCAAAGACCGGCGGGAGGGCTACACCTTC.

The rearrangement joins TRBV12-3 or TRBV12-4 to TRBJ1-1; tentative D call: TRBD1 (5 bases). The V end lost 4 bases, the J end lost 6 bases, and 12 bases lay between the germline ends. This CDR3 has 13 amino acids. The CDR3 bases are TGTGCCAGCAGTTCCCGACAGACTCCTGAAGCTTTCTTT. Its protein is CASSSRQTPEAFF.

V gene TRBV7-3 combines with J gene TRBJ1-5; TRBD1 is a possible D gene (5 bases). Per germline, CDR1 SGHTA and CDR2 FQGTGA. V gave up 5 bases and J gave up 6 bases, with 11 bases separating them. The CDR3 is 13 residues long. The CDR3 sequence: CASSQDSTQPQHF. Here the CDR3 DNA reads TGTGCCAGCAGCCAAGACAGTACTCAGCCCCAGCATTTT.

The chain combines TRBV18 with TRBJ2-1; D may be TRBD2 (6 bases). This CDR3 has 13 residues. V was pared by 5 bases and J by 12 bases, with 17 bases between. Germline loops: CDR1 KGHSH, CDR2 LQKENI. The CDR3 is CASSSLEEGGQFF. In nucleotides, the CDR3 is TGTGCCAGCTCATCCCTGGAGGAGGGCGGGCAGTTCTTC.

The chain combines TRBV21-1 with TRBJ2-7; the table's D call of TRBD1 was not tested on the DNA. TRBV21-1 is a listed pseudogene. CDR3 length equals 15 residues. CDR3: CASTPRPGCLYEQYF. The CDR3 DNA is TGTGCCAGCACCCCAAGGCCAGGTTGCCTTTACGAGCAGTACTTC.

The rearrangement uses TRBV7-2 and TRBJ2-1, with 13 positions matching TRBD2. CDR3 size: 15 residues. Germline lookup yields CDR1 SGHTA and CDR2 FQGNSA. J was trimmed by 4 bases and V by 6 bases; bases with no gene match: 3. The CDR3 region has the DNA TGTGCCAGCAGGATGACTAGCGGGGGGTACAATGAGCAGTTCTTC. Translated: CASRMTSGGYNEQFF.

Notes on this clone: Other DNA sequences from this sample encode an identical CDR3 as well. The chain joins TRBV5-4 to TRBJ1-2, with TRBD1 matching 7 bases. CDR1 and CDR2 (germline): SGHNT, YYREEE (reference sequence). This CDR3 contains 13 residues. Trimming removed 4 bases from V and 8 bases from J; junction bases left unmatched: 8. CDR3 nucleotide sequence: TGTGCCAGCAGCCTTACAGGGGTGGAAGGCTACACCTTC. Its translation is CASSLTGVEGYTF.

The chain has TRBV27 and TRBJ1-1, with D unresolved. This CDR3 contains 13 residues. The ends were cut back, 3 bases at V and 4 bases at J, with 9 bases in the middle. Per germline, CDR1 MNHEY and CDR2 SMNVEV (reference sequence). The DNA of the CDR3 is TGTGCCAGCAGTTTGAGGGTTAGCACTGAAGCTTTCTTT. It translates to CASSLRVSTEAFF.

This chain uses TRBV4-2 with TRBJ1-3; D is possibly TRBD1 (5 bases). CDR3 length: 14 amino acids. The germline CDR1 and CDR2 sequences are LGHNA and YNFKEQ. Trimming stripped 4 bases from V and 2 bases from J, with 9 bases between. CDR3 sequence reads: CASSRGAAGNTIYF. CDR3 sequence (DNA): TGTGCCAGCAGCCGCGGGGCGGCTGGAAACACCATATATTTT.